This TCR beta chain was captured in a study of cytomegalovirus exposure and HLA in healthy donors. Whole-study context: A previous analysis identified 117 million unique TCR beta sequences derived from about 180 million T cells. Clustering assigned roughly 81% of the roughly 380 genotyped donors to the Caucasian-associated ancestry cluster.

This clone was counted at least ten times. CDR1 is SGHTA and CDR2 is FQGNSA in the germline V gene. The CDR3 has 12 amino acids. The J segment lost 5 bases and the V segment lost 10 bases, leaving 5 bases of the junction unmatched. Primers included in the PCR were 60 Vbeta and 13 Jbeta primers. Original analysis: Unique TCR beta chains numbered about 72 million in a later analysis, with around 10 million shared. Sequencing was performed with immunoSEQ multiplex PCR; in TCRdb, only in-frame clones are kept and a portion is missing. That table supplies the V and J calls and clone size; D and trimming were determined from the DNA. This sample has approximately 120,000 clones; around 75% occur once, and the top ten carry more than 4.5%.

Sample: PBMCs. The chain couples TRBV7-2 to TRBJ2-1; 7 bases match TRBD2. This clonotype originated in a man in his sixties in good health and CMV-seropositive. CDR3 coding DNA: TGTGCCACGGAGGGAGGGCACAATGAGCAGTTCTTC. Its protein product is CATEGGHNEQFF.